A selection of T cell receptor beta chains follows, all from one sample in a study of OX40 agonist ivuxolimab in advanced cancers. The assay was immunoSEQ multiplex PCR, and TCRdb's table has in-frame clones only and misses some. The repertoire consists of 43,000 or so clones, with 77% occurring once and the leading ten covering 2.6%. Specimen: CD4+ or CD8+ T cells sorted from blood, collected in a trial of the OX40 agonist ivuxolimab. These receptors all come from an adult with an advanced solid tumor such as melanoma, head and neck, liver or kidney cancer. The CDR3 runs from the conserved cysteine through the conserved F or W. Fields, in order: V gene, clone size, J gene, CDR3 protein. Some rows mark clone size as missing; the rest say once, few, many or name a class of expanded clone.

>TRBV6-5|.|TRBJ2-7
CASKVSHSYEQYF
>TRBV28|.|TRBJ2-7
CASSLPRAGGRLEQYF
>TRBV25-1|.|TRBJ1-2
CASSGTRTGDYYGYTF
>TRBV9|.|TRBJ1-4
CASSVGEGREKLFF
>TRBV27|medium-sized|TRBJ1-5
CASSISGQPQHF
>TRBV18|.|TRBJ2-2
CASSRLAGLNTGELFF
>TRBV6-1|.|TRBJ2-3
CASGTFGQITDTQYF
>TRBV7-9|.|TRBJ1-1
CASSPWTGVNTEAFF
>TRBV14|.|TRBJ2-2
CASSQDTWGQGGTGELFF
>TRBV28|.|TRBJ2-7
CASRDRGLRDIYEQYF
>TRBV7-2|few|TRBJ2-5
CASSYGVAGGRRETQYF
>TRBV5-4|.|TRBJ1-2
CASSFILQTPSNYGYTF
>TRBV2|few|TRBJ2-1
CASSVSAGGPLDEQFF
>TRBV6-5|.|TRBJ1-1
CASRLQWDTEAFF
>TRBV14|once|TRBJ1-3
CASSRQTGIGNTIYF
>TRBV5-4|.|TRBJ1-6
CASTRLTHNSPLHF
>TRBV4-2|.|TRBJ1-4
CASSTRPRPDEKLFF
>TRBV6-6|.|TRBJ1-3
CASSYWGSGNTIYF
>TRBV19|.|TRBJ1-1
CASSPGLGPTEAFF
>TRBV30|.|TRBJ1-6
CAWRADSNSPLHF
>TRBV4-1|few|TRBJ2-7
CASSQMTLSSYEQYF
>TRBV4-1|once|TRBJ2-1
CASSQLGYPYNEQFF
>TRBV18|.|TRBJ2-1
CASSPPGPGLYNEQFF
>TRBV20-1|.|TRBJ1-1
CSARQYTEAFF
>TRBV28|.|TRBJ2-7
CASSGAYEQYF
>TRBV27|.|TRBJ2-7
CASSLVGQVTYEQYF
>TRBV7-8|.|TRBJ1-1
CASSPVPQEAFF
>TRBV6-1|.|TRBJ2-7
CASRKREGGNEQYF
>TRBV10-3|.|TRBJ2-7
CAISEADSFSYEQYF
>TRBV5-1|.|TRBJ2-7
CASSLTSKLEQYF